The next 26 T cell receptor beta chains were all read from a single sample in a study of CD4 T cells in relation to SARS-CoV-2 and coronaviruses (dated by TCRdb to the early 2020s). Their antigens are not known. CD4+ T cells from unexposed donors were collected before the COVID-19 pandemic (2011-2018). The EasySep CD4+ T cell isolation kit was used to isolate CD4+ T cells once the cultures had run for roughly eleven days. Preparation of the library involved the immunoSEQ multiplex PCR assay. TCRdb provides this immuneACCESS table in a form limited to in-frame rearrangements. Some clones are lacking; in checked studies, under half of them reflect an unresolved V gene, and why the rest are absent is not known. Across this sample there are about 30,000 clones, with 70% to 85% seen only once. The top ten clonotypes cover roughly 14% of the sample. Sequenced sample: CD4+ T cells from PBMCs, cultured in vitro. The receptors derive from a human donor in good health.

V usage is TRBV3-1 (or the pseudogene TRBV3-2) and J usage is TRBJ1-4; maybe TRBD1 (5 bases). The length of the CDR3 is 13 residues. Per germline, CDR1 LGHDT and CDR2 YNNKEL (reference sequence). Trimming cost V 1 base and J 8 bases, with 8 bases left between them. The CDR3 DNA is TGTGCCAGCAGCCAAGGGACATTGGAAAAACTGTTTTTT. Translated: CASSQGTLEKLFF.

The V call is TRBV12-3 or TRBV12-4, the J call TRBJ1-2; D gene uncertain. The CDR3 extends over 13 amino acids. Trimming cost V 5 bases and J 7 bases, with 14 bases left between them. DNA for the CDR3: TGTGCCAGCAGTCCCTCCCCGGAGGCTGGCTACACCTTC. Translating gives CASSPSPEAGYTF.

This clone was seen only a few times. The V call is TRBV11-2, the J call TRBJ2-1; D is possibly TRBD2 (6 bases). Germline V lookup: CDR1 SGHAT, CDR2 FQNNGV. CDR3 length: 15 residues. V lost 6 bases to trimming and J lost 6 bases, with 18 bases between them. The CDR3, as DNA: TGTGCCAGCAGGTACGGTATCGTGGGAGGCAATGAGCAGTTCTTC. Residues: CASRYGIVGGNEQFF.

This clone was seen just once. The gene calls are TRBV5-1 and TRBJ2-1; D is unclear. Germline V gene lookup returns CDR1 SGHRS and CDR2 YFSETQ. The CDR3 sequence is 13 residues long. With 3 bases removed from V and 5 bases from J, the gap between germline ends came to 9 bases. CDR3 DNA sequence: TGCGCCAGCAGCTCCCTAGGCCACAATGAGCAGTTCTTC. Amino acids: CASSSLGHNEQFF.

The chain has TRBV5-1 and TRBJ2-5; TRBD2 aligns across 8 bases. Germline CDR1 and CDR2: SGHRS and YFSETQ. The CDR3 extends over 15 amino acids. J was trimmed by 5 bases and V by 0 bases; bases with no gene match: 6. The CDR3: CASSLAGGGAETQYF. The CDR3 region has the DNA TGCGCCAGCAGCTTGGCGGGGGGGGGCGCGGAGACCCAGTACTTC.

V gene TRBV5-4 combines with J gene TRBJ2-7, with 16 bases lining up with TRBD2. Per germline, CDR1 SGHNT and CDR2 YYREEE (reference sequence). This CDR3 has 17 amino acids. Trimming cost V 4 bases and J 7 bases; bases outside gene matches: 11. The CDR3 nucleotides are TGTGCCAGCAGCCCGGGACTAGCGGGGGGGCATGGGCGGGAGCAGTACTTC. Translation: CASSPGLAGGHGREQYF.

Only one count was recorded for this clone. The V gene is TRBV5-1, the J gene TRBJ2-6; D perhaps matches TRBD1 (5 bases). The germline CDR1 and CDR2 sequences are SGHRS and YFSETQ. There are 17 residues in the CDR3. V was cut by 3 bases and J by 0 bases, with 13 bases left in between. Here the CDR3 reads CASSSDAGASGANVLTF. The CDR3 coding sequence is TGCGCCAGCAGCTCGGACGCTGGGGCCTCTGGGGCCAACGTCCTGACTTTC.

The rearrangement joins TRBV5-1 to TRBJ2-1; 11 bases agree with TRBD2. V was pared by 3 bases and J by 7 bases, with 6 bases of the junction left unmatched. Germline loops: CDR1 SGHRS, CDR2 YFSETQ. CDR3 length: 15 amino acids. This CDR3 reads CASSSLAGGTNEQFF. The CDR3 DNA is TGCGCCAGCAGCTCCCTAGCGGGAGGTACTAATGAGCAGTTCTTC.

The chain employs TRBV6-2 or TRBV6-3 and TRBJ1-2; the D gene is possibly TRBD1 (5 bases). The CDR3 runs to 14 residues. The ends were cut back, 0 bases at V and 5 bases at J, with 10 bases in the middle. Germline V gene data show CDR1 as MNHEY and CDR2 as SVGEGT. The CDR3 region is CASSYSSTEYGYTF. In DNA form, the CDR3 reads TGTGCCAGCAGTTACTCGTCGACAGAATATGGCTACACCTTC.

In this sample, this clone turned up once. This chain joins TRBV5-1 and TRBJ2-6; maybe TRBD2 (6 bases). The germline V gene has CDR1 SGHRS and CDR2 YFSETQ. Trimming shortened V by 4 bases and J by 0 bases, and 14 bases separated the two germline ends. CDR3 length equals 17 residues. In DNA, the CDR3 is TGCGCCAGCAGCCTTAGCGGCATAGGCTCTGGGGCCAACGTCCTGACTTTC. This codes for CASSLSGIGSGANVLTF.

This rearrangement joins TRBV6-1 to TRBJ1-1; 8 bases are a match to TRBD1. CDR1 is MNHNS, CDR2 SASEGT, per germline. Germline trimming cut 3 bases from V and 3 bases from J; bases unmatched to any gene: 6. This CDR3 contains 15 residues. This chain's CDR3 is CASSEGRGRDTEAFF. DNA of the CDR3: TGTGCCAGCAGTGAGGGCAGGGGGCGCGACACTGAAGCTTTCTTT.

The chain is built from TRBV2 and TRBJ1-1; no reliable D call. Per germline, CDR1 SNHLY and CDR2 FYNNEI. The V gene lost 4 bases and the J gene lost 0 bases, with 18 bases spanning the gap. CDR3 length: 17 residues. The CDR3 protein is CASSGGQINLMNTEAFF. CDR3 nucleotides: TGTGCCAGCAGTGGGGGTCAAATTAATCTCATGAACACTGAAGCTTTCTTT.

The V and J genes are TRBV9 and TRBJ2-5; D remains ambiguous. Trimming took 4 bases from V and 4 from J, leaving 17 bases between them. CDR3 length: 15 residues. Germline loops: CDR1 SGDLS, CDR2 YYNGEE. This CDR3 reads CASSNSPVYPETQYF. The CDR3, as DNA: TGTGCCAGCAGCAACTCCCCAGTATATCCAGAGACCCAGTACTTC. Using reference TRBV9 and TRBJ2-5 for the parts outside the CDR3, the full variable domain is DSGVTQTPKHLITATGQRVTLRCSPRSGDLSVYWYQQSLDQGLQFLIQYYNGEERAKGNILERFSAQQFPDLHSELNLSSLELGDSALYFCASSNSPVYPETQYFGPGTRLLVL.

This clone occurred a few times. The CDR3 DNA sequence: TGTGCCAGCAGCGTAGACGCAAGGGTCCCGCCTGAAGCTTTCTTT. Encoded protein: CASSVDARVPPEAFF. The chain links TRBV9 to TRBJ1-1; D uncertain. CDR3 size: 15 residues. Germline values: CDR1 SGDLS, CDR2 YYNGEE. Trimming stripped 0 bases from V and 6 bases from J, with 15 bases between.

This sequence joins TRBV12-3 or TRBV12-4 and TRBJ2-7; weak D call: TRBD2 (6 bases). This CDR3 comprises 13 residues. V was clipped by 8 bases and J by 3 bases, with 14 bases between them. CDR3 bases: TGTGCCAGCGGATTTAGGGGACTCTACGAGCAGTACTTC. Translating gives CASGFRGLYEQYF.

This clone was recorded once. V gene TRBV5-8 combines with J gene TRBJ2-5; 7 nucleotides align to TRBD1. Trimming removed 0 bases from V and 1 base from J; junction bases left unmatched: 6. The germline gives CDR1 SGHTS, CDR2 YDEGEE. The CDR3 runs to 16 residues. In DNA, the CDR3 is TGTGCCAGCAGCTTGGGGGACAGTGACTTCCAAGAGACCCAGTACTTC. Its protein product is CASSLGDSDFQETQYF.

The chain recombines TRBV10-2 with TRBJ2-5; D ambiguous. Deletions cut 3 bases from V and 6 bases from J, with 11 bases between. Germline V gene lookup returns CDR1 WSHSY and CDR2 SAAADI. The CDR3 runs to 13 residues. CDR3 sequence reads: CASSEVTPKTQYF. As DNA, the CDR3 is TGCGCCAGCAGTGAAGTTACTCCGAAGACCCAGTACTTC.

This clone was seen only once. The chain is built from TRBV3-1 (or the pseudogene TRBV3-2) and TRBJ2-5; D is ambiguous. This CDR3 region has 13 residues. Germline CDR1 reads LGHDT; CDR2 reads YNNKEL (reference sequence). V lost 1 base and J lost 5, with 8 bases in between. The CDR3 is CASSQVEGETQYF. CDR3 coding DNA: TGTGCCAGCAGCCAAGTGGAAGGCGAGACCCAGTACTTC.

The chain combines TRBV29-1 with TRBJ1-3; TRBD1 might be the D (5 bases). The germline V gene encodes CDR1 SQVTM and CDR2 ANQGSEA. The CDR3 length is 15 residues. V lost 6 bases, J lost 0 bases, and 15 bases lay in between. For the CDR3, the DNA is TGCAGCGTGGGAGACAGTCCCATCTCTGGAAACACCATATATTTT. It yields the protein CSVGDSPISGNTIYF.

This chain uses TRBV7-3 with TRBJ2-7, with 8 bases lining up with TRBD2. Germline assignment: CDR1 SGHTA and CDR2 FQGTGA. V lost 3 bases, J lost 2 bases, and 6 bases stayed unmatched. This CDR3 region has 15 residues. DNA of the CDR3: TGTGCCAGCAGCTTTAAGGCGGGAGGAACCTACGAGCAGTACTTC. It specifies CASSFKAGGTYEQYF.

This chain links TRBV19 with TRBJ2-5, with 8 positions matching TRBD1. Germline CDR1 is LNHDA and CDR2 is SQIVND (reference sequence). Trimming at V came to 5 bases and at J to 5 bases, leaving 10 bases not matched to a gene. The CDR3 is 15 residues long. DNA for the CDR3: TGTGCCAGTAGTGTAGGACAGGGTGGGTTCGAGACCCAGTACTTC. Translating gives CASSVGQGGFETQYF.

The chain employs TRBV6-2 or TRBV6-3 and TRBJ2-5; TRBD1 aligns across 7 bases. Germline trimming cut 0 bases from V and 5 bases from J; bases unmatched to any gene: 3. The CDR3 totals 14 residues. CDR1 and CDR2 (germline): MNHEY, SVGEGT. The CDR3 coding sequence is TGTGCCAGCAGTTACTCCGACAGGGTGGAGACCCAGTACTTC. The encoded protein is CASSYSDRVETQYF.

The chain carries TRBV6-2 or TRBV6-3 and TRBJ2-2; D gene ambiguous. The V and J ends lost 5 bases and 7 bases respectively, with 11 bases between them. The V gene's germline CDR1 is MNHEY and CDR2 SVGEGT. The CDR3 is 13 residues long. The DNA of the CDR3 is TGTGCCAGCAGTGGTCTAGAAGACGGGGAGCTGTTTTTT. Translated, it gives CASSGLEDGELFF.

This chain links TRBV7-2 with TRBJ1-6, with D hard to call. CDR1 and CDR2 (germline): SGHTA, FQGNSA. Between the trimmed V and J ends, which lost 3 bases and 10 bases, there was a span of 19 bases. The length of the CDR3 is 16 residues. The chain's CDR3 is CASSFGGSTMGSPLHF. CDR3 in DNA: TGTGCCAGCAGCTTCGGCGGCTCGACAATGGGATCACCCCTCCACTTT.

This clone has a handful of counts. The chain uses TRBV30 and TRBJ1-3; D gene uncertain. Trimming took 7 bases from V and 0 from J, leaving 7 bases between them. CDR3 length: 12 amino acids. Germline V CDR1 and CDR2: GTSNPN, SVGIG (reference sequence). CDR3 in DNA: TGTGCCTTAACTTTCTCTGGAAACACCATATATTTT. This sequence encodes CALTFSGNTIYF. The full variable domain, rest sourced from reference TRBV30 and TRBJ1-3, is SQTIHQWPATLVQPVGSPLSLECTVEGTSNPNLYWYRQAAGRGLQLLFYSVGIGQISSEVPQNLSASRPQDRQFILSSKKLLLSDSGFYLCALTFSGNTIYFGEGSWLTVV.

CDR3 nucleotides: TGTGCCAGCACCTACGATAGCGGGAGGCGTGGCATTCAGTACTTC. It is translated as CASTYDSGRRGIQYF. The chain is built from TRBV7-2 and TRBJ2-4; 10 nucleotides align to TRBD2. This CDR3 is 15 amino acids long. CDR1 is SGHTA and CDR2 is FQGNSA in the germline V gene. Losses at the gene ends were 7 bases for V and 9 bases for J; bases not matched to a gene: 12.